This T cell receptor (beta chain) stems from a study of cytomegalovirus exposure and HLA in healthy donors. Trimming removed 3 bases at V and 4 bases at J, with 22 bases between. The CDR3 covers 18 residues. Germline CDR1 is SGHRS and CDR2 is YFSETQ. The PCR employed 60 Vbeta primers together with 13 Jbeta primers. TCRdb keeps only in-frame clones here, not all; method: immunoSEQ multiplex PCR. Here the sample spans some 79,000 clones, under 80% being singletons. The chain links TRBV5-1 to TRBJ2-2; weak D call: TRBD1 (6 bases). The sequence came from a male donor in good health and CMV-seropositive. Sequenced sample: PBMCs. CDR3 sequence reads: CASSYGTGQLLSTGELFF. The CDR3 DNA reads TGCGCCAGCAGCTATGGGACGGGACAACTCCTTTCCACCGGGGAGCTGTTTTTT.